These 22 T cell receptor beta chains were all obtained from the same sample, sequenced in a study of cytomegalovirus exposure and HLA in healthy donors. It was with 60 Vbeta and 13 Jbeta primers that the PCR ran. Using immunoSEQ multiplex PCR, the repertoire was profiled, and TCRdb retains in-frame clones only, with some absent. The sample carries some 120,000 clones, 79% recorded once. The sample consisted of PBMCs. These receptors were collected from a man between 25 and 39 years old in good health and CMV-seropositive.

The sample holds a few counts of this clone. The genes are TRBV10-3 and TRBJ1-2, with D perhaps TRBD1 (6 bases). The germline V gene encodes CDR1 ENHRY and CDR2 SYGVKD. This CDR3 is 15 amino acids long. V shed 2 bases and J shed 9 bases, with 19 bases lying between them. The CDR3, as DNA: TGTGCCATCAGTGAGCCACGACAGGTTCGATATCGCTACACCTTC. Protein: CAISEPRQVRYRYTF.

V usage is TRBV7-3 and J usage is TRBJ2-1, with TRBD2 matching over 9 bases. After removal of 1 base from V and 4 bases from J, the junction contained 5 bases not matched to a gene. Germline CDR1 SGHTA, CDR2 FQGTGA. This CDR3 spans 16 amino acids. Here the CDR3 DNA reads TGTGCCAGCAGCTTAATTGTTAGCGGGAGTTACAATGAGCAGTTCTTC. As protein: CASSLIVSGSYNEQFF.

Worth noting for this clone: One junction end disagrees with the germline gene, perhaps due to a read error. V is TRBV5-1 and J is TRBJ2-5, with 8 bases that match TRBD1. The length of the CDR3 is 13 residues. In germline, CDR1 is SGHRS, CDR2 YFSETQ. The CDR3 region has the DNA TGCGCCAGCAGCTTGGGACAGGGGTCCTTGCAGGACTTC. This encodes CASSLGQGSLQDF.

The chain recombines TRBV28 with TRBJ2-5; D ambiguous. Trimming stripped 2 bases from V and 5 bases from J, with 9 bases between. The germline CDR1 and CDR2 sequences are MDHEN and SYDVKM. CDR3 size: 13 residues. CDR3 nucleotide sequence: TGTGCCAGCAGTTTAAGAAGTGAGGAGACCCAGTACTTC. This encodes CASSLRSEETQYF.

This sequence joins TRBV28 and TRBJ1-6, with D possibly being TRBD1 (6 bases). This CDR3 is 13 amino acids long. Germline CDR1 reads MDHEN; CDR2 reads SYDVKM. V lost 6 bases and J lost 9, with 12 bases in between. This CDR3 reads CASSLPRGSPLHF. DNA of the CDR3: TGTGCCAGCAGCCTACCCAGGGGTTCACCCCTCCACTTT.

This clone occurred a few times. CDR3 residues: CASTPRDSNSPLHF. CDR3 in DNA: TGTGCCAGCACACCCCGGGACAGCAATTCACCCCTCCACTTT. This chain links TRBV6-5 with TRBJ1-6; 7 bases align to TRBD1. Trimming took 7 bases from V and 7 from J; bases not matched to a gene: 7. Germline CDR1 and CDR2: MNHEY and SVGAGI. The CDR3 extends over 14 amino acids.

Regarding this clone: The same CDR3 is also encoded by other DNA sequences in this sample. The V gene is TRBV18, the J gene TRBJ1-5; D is perhaps TRBD1 (5 bases). The germline gives CDR1 KGHSH, CDR2 LQKENI. The CDR3 is 15 amino acids. Trimming pared 1 base from V and 2 bases from J, leaving 9 bases between. DNA for the CDR3: TGTGCCAGCTCACCACTCGGAGGGGGCAATCAGCCCCAGCATTTT. Encoded protein: CASSPLGGGNQPQHF.

The chain has TRBV27 and TRBJ1-1; a possible D gene is TRBD1 (5 bases). Trimming took 5 bases from V and 3 from J, leaving 13 bases between them. From germline, CDR1 is MNHEY and CDR2 SMNVEV (reference sequence). The CDR3 extends over 14 amino acids. The CDR3 reads CASSLREGYTEAFF. CDR3 DNA: TGTGCCAGCAGTCTCAGGGAGGGGTACACTGAAGCTTTCTTT.

This chain uses TRBV28 with TRBJ2-2, with 10 positions matching TRBD2. V lost 2 bases and J lost 4; bases outside the gene matches: 16. CDR3 size: 20 residues. The germline V gene has CDR1 MDHEN and CDR2 SYDVKM. This chain's CDR3 is CASSLILGQTSGEGTGELFF. CDR3 in DNA: TGTGCCAGCAGTTTAATCCTCGGACAAACTAGCGGGGAGGGCACCGGGGAGCTGTTTTTT.

The chain uses TRBV14 and TRBJ2-6; a possible D gene is TRBD2 (5 bases). Germline CDR1 reads SGHDN; CDR2 reads FVKESK. Trimming removed 0 bases at V and 0 bases at J, with 12 bases between. The CDR3 covers 18 residues. DNA for the CDR3: TGTGCCAGCAGCCAAGAAGGGAGCCTACCCTCTGGGGCCAACGTCCTGACTTTC. This codes for CASSQEGSLPSGANVLTF.

The V and J genes are TRBV7-2 and TRBJ2-3; a possible D gene is TRBD1 (6 bases). Germline V gives CDR1 SGHTA, CDR2 FQGNSA. This CDR3 spans 15 amino acids. V lost 4 bases and J lost 2, with 13 bases in between. This CDR3 is CASSSPQGYTDTQYF. The CDR3 DNA reads TGTGCCAGCAGCTCGCCACAGGGCTACACAGATACGCAGTATTTT.

The chain links TRBV7-6 to TRBJ2-3, with D possibly matching TRBD1 (6 bases). Germline V gene sequence: CDR1 SGHVS, CDR2 FNYEAQ. The CDR3 contains 17 residues. Deletions cut 2 bases from V and 0 bases from J, with 15 bases between. CDR3: CASSLSGTLSSTDTQYF. In nucleotides, the CDR3 is TGTGCCAGCAGCTTATCCGGGACACTTTCTAGCACAGATACGCAGTATTTT.

The genes are TRBV11-3 and TRBJ1-2; 12 nucleotides agree with TRBD1. After removal of 5 bases from V and 7 bases from J, the junction contained 5 bases not matched to a gene. CDR3 size: 14 residues. Germline V gene lookup returns CDR1 SGHNT and CDR2 YENEEA. Here the CDR3 reads CASSGGTGGSGYTF. DNA for the CDR3: TGTGCCAGCAGCGGCGGGACAGGGGGCTCTGGCTACACCTTC.

V gene TRBV6-5 combines with J gene TRBJ2-3; 7 bases are shared with TRBD1. Germline CDR1 MNHEY, CDR2 SVGAGI. Trimming took 6 bases from V and 0 from J; bases not matched to a gene: 0. CDR3 length: 13 amino acids. The CDR3 here is CASRQGSTDTQYF. In DNA form, the CDR3 reads TGTGCCAGCAGACAGGGGAGCACAGATACGCAGTATTTT.

The chain employs TRBV4-3 and TRBJ1-4; possible D gene TRBD1, 6 bases. Deletions cut 3 bases from V and 8 bases from J, with 16 bases between. The CDR3 covers 15 residues. CDR1 and CDR2 from the germline V gene are LGHNA and YSLEER. CDR3 region: CASSQSWGLNEKLFF. The CDR3 nucleotides read TGCGCCAGCAGCCAGTCCTGGGGGCTGAACGAAAAACTGTTTTTT.

The chain combines TRBV6-5 with TRBJ1-1, with D maybe TRBD1 (5 bases). Germline loops: CDR1 MNHEY, CDR2 SVGAGI. The germline V and J ends were trimmed by 2 bases and 0 bases, with 10 bases remaining between them. CDR3 length: 15 residues. In nucleotides, the CDR3 is TGTGCCAGCAGTTACCCAGGGATCATGAACACTGAAGCTTTCTTT. Protein product: CASSYPGIMNTEAFF.

V usage is TRBV6-6 and J usage is TRBJ1-1, with D maybe TRBD1 (6 bases). V was trimmed by 6 bases and J by 1 base, leaving 15 bases between them. This CDR3 region has 15 residues. CDR1 is MNHNY, CDR2 SVGAGI, per germline (reference sequence). CDR3 DNA: TGTGCCAGCAGCTCCTTAGGGGGGGGGAACACTGAAGCTTTCTTT. Translated, it gives CASSSLGGGNTEAFF.

The V call is TRBV6-5, the J call TRBJ2-5; the match to TRBD1 covers 8 bases. Trimming cost V 2 bases and J 3 bases; bases outside gene matches: 2. From germline, CDR1 is MNHEY and CDR2 SVGAGI. This CDR3 has 14 amino acids. CDR3 protein: CASSYGTGKETQYF. The CDR3 region has the DNA TGTGCCAGCAGTTACGGGACAGGAAAAGAGACCCAGTACTTC.

This clone occurred once. The chain combines TRBV5-6 with TRBJ2-7, with no clear D. CDR1 and CDR2 from the germline V gene are SGHDT and YYEEEE. The V end lost 4 bases, the J end lost 3 bases, and 11 bases lay between the germline ends. The CDR3 runs 13 residues. CDR3 protein: CASSDTHFYEQYF. CDR3 DNA sequence: TGTGCCAGCAGCGATACTCACTTCTACGAGCAGTACTTC.

This chain joins TRBV4-2 and TRBJ2-7; 7 bases align to TRBD2. The germline V gene encodes CDR1 LGHNA and CDR2 YNFKEQ. The CDR3 is 15 residues long. Trimming took 1 base from V and 0 from J; bases not matched to a gene: 3. The CDR3 sequence: CASSQGLAASYEQYF. In DNA, the CDR3 is TGTGCCAGCAGCCAAGGCCTAGCGGCCTCCTACGAGCAGTACTTC.

The V and J genes are TRBV19 and TRBJ2-7; no firm D call. The CDR3 is made up of 14 amino acids. V shed 3 bases and J shed 5 bases, with 14 bases lying between them. Germline CDR1 LNHDA, CDR2 SQIVND (reference sequence). The CDR3 sequence: CASSMAAEPDEQYF. The CDR3 nucleotides are TGTGCCAGTAGTATGGCGGCAGAACCTGACGAGCAGTACTTC.

CDR3 coding DNA: TGTGCCAGCAGCTTCCGACTAGCGGGAGTTGCAGATACGCAGTATTTT. This encodes CASSFRLAGVADTQYF. The rearrangement joins TRBV7-8 to TRBJ2-3; TRBD2 matches at 12 bases. The CDR3 is 16 residues long. After removal of 3 bases from V and 4 bases from J, the junction contained 5 bases not matched to a gene. CDR1 is SGHVS, CDR2 FQNEAQ, per germline.